Included here is one T cell receptor beta chain sequence, with context. This table comes from immunoSEQ multiplex PCR, and its TCRdb copy is limited to in-frame clones, with some not included. The sample shows about 130,000 clones, more than 80% of them seen only once. This sample is drawn from a study of blood T cell repertoires in COVID-19. About the research overall: The cDNA or gDNA used as material had been derived from T cells, B-cell-depleted T cells, or PBMCs.

Enrollees, 18 to 89 years old, lived in fewer than 25 US areas. Cohorts were based on clinical histories the participants reported. The germline V gene encodes CDR1 MGHRA and CDR2 YSYEKL. The J segment lost 5 bases and the V segment lost 10 bases, leaving 6 bases of the junction unmatched. The CDR3 has 14 amino acids. The receptor comes from a man aged 45-65 years who had recovered from COVID-19. The V call is TRBV4-1, the J call TRBJ2-1; 12 bases agree with TRBD2. Source material: PBMCs or T cells enriched from blood (not recorded which). The CDR3 sequence: CATKLAGGNNEQFF. In DNA, the CDR3 is TGCGCCACTAAACTAGCGGGGGGAAACAATGAGCAGTTCTTC.